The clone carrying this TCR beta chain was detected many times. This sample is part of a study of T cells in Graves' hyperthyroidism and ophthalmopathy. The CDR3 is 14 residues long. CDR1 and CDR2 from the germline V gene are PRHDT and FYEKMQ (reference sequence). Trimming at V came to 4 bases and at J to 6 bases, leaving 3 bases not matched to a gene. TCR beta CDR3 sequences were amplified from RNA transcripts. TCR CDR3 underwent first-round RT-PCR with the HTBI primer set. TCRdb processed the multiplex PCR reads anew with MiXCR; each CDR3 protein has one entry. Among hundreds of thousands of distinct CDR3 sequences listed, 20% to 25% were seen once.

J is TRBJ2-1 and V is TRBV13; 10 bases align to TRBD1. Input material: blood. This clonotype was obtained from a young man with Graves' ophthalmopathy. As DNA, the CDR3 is TGTGCCAGCAGCTGGGGGGACAGGGGCAATGAGCAGTTCTTC. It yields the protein CASSWGDRGNEQFF.